This entry describes one TCR beta chain. Its cognate antigen is unknown. Indicated time point: blood 4 weeks post-SBRT, at nephrectomy. Treatment specified: 15 Gy SBRT to primary tumor, nephrectomy 4 weeks later. Nephrectomy followed 15 Gy stereotactic body radiation by 4 weeks. Clear cell pathology was present in this patient's renal cell carcinoma. Assay: immunoSEQ multiplex PCR; the TCRdb copy retains only in-frame clones and omits some. In the table there are 150,000 or so clones, about 85% of which are singletons. This CDR3 has 17 amino acids. J lost 4 bases, V lost 3 bases, and 9 bases had no gene match. Germline-derived CDR1 and CDR2 are SGHTS and YDEGEE. This entry belongs to a study of radiation and T cells in renal cell carcinoma. General study findings and limits: No pretreatment tumor biopsies were available for baseline clonotypes. In blood, top tumor clones expanded by 2 weeks, shrinking by 4.

This chain links TRBV5-8 with TRBJ1-5, with 11 bases aligning to TRBD1. Here the sequenced sample was blood, taken from a patient whose treatment included radiotherapy and nephrectomy. The TCR sequence derives from a woman aged 45 to 65 with renal cell carcinoma. The CDR3 region is CASSSKGQGVRNQPQHF. In nucleotides, the CDR3 is TGTGCCAGCAGCTCGAAGGGACAGGGGGTACGGAATCAGCCCCAGCATTTT.